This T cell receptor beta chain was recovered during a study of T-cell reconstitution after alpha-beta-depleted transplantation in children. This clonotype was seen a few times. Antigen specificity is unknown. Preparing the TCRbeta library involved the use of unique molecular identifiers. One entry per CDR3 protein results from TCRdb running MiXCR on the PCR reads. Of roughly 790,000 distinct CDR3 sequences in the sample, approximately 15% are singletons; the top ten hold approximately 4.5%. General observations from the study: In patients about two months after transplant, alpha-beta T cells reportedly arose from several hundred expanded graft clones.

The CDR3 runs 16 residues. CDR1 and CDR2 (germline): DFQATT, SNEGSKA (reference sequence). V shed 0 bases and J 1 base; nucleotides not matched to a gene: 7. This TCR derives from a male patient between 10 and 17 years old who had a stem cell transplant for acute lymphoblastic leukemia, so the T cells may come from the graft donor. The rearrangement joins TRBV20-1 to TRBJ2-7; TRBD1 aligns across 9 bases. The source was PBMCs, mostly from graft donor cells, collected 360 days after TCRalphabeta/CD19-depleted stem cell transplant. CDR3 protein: CSARDAGQGRSYEQYF. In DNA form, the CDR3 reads TGCAGTGCTAGAGACGCGGGACAGGGAAGGTCCTACGAGCAGTACTTC.